One sample yielded the 11 T cell receptor beta chains listed below, sequenced in a study of T-cell reconstitution after alpha-beta-depleted transplantation in children. Unique molecular identifiers were incorporated when the TCRbeta library was constructed. TCRdb re-analysed the PCR reads in MiXCR, keeping a single row per CDR3 protein. The table lists more than 300,000 distinct CDR3 sequences, about a sixth of them singletons. The sample in question was PBMCs, mostly from graft donor cells, obtained 360 days after TCRalphabeta/CD19-depleted stem cell transplant. Receptors were obtained from a male patient between 2 and 9 years old who had a stem cell transplant for acute lymphoblastic leukemia, so the T cells may come from the graft donor.

A remark on this clonotype: One end of the junction varies from germline; a read error may be responsible. The chain links TRBV7-7 to TRBJ2-1, with a tentative D call TRBD2 (5 bases). This CDR3 is 17 amino acids long. Germline V gene lookup returns CDR1 SSHAT and CDR2 FNYEAQ (reference sequence). The CDR3 bases are TGTGCTAGCAGCTTAGAAGTCGGACTTACCGGCTACAATGAGCAGTTCTTC. Translating it yields CASSLEVGLTGYNEQFF. Filled out from reference TRBV7-7 and TRBJ2-1, the complete variable domain reads GAGVSQSPRYKVTKRGQDVTLRCDPISSHATLYWYQQALGQGPEFLTYFNYEAQPDKSGLPSDRFSAERPEGSISTLTIQRTEQRDSAMYRCASSLEVGLTGYNEQFFGPGTRLTVL.

The sample holds many counts of this clonotype. J is TRBJ2-1 and V is TRBV10-3; TRBD1 agrees at 9 bases. Trimming took 9 bases from V and 6 from J; bases not matched to a gene: 9. The CDR3 has 14 amino acids. The germline gives CDR1 ENHRY, CDR2 SYGVKD. This CDR3 reads CAIVAADRGNEQFF. CDR3 coding DNA: TGTGCCATAGTTGCGGCGGACAGGGGCAATGAGCAGTTCTTC.

The sample holds many counts of this clonotype. The CDR3 protein is CASSLSRGGETQYF. Here the CDR3 DNA reads TGTGCCAGCAGCTTAAGCAGGGGAGGAGAGACCCAGTACTTC. The chain joins TRBV9 to TRBJ2-5; D tentatively reads TRBD1 or TRBD2 (6 bases each). This CDR3 contains 14 residues. The germline V gene has CDR1 SGDLS and CDR2 YYNGEE. V was cut by 4 bases and J by 4 bases, with 14 bases left in between.

The rearrangement joins TRBV20-1 to TRBJ2-1; TRBD2 agrees at 7 bases. The junction had 12 bases not matched to a gene; V was cut back by 6 bases and J by 4 bases. CDR1 DFQATT and CDR2 SNEGSKA come from the germline V gene (reference sequence). This CDR3 comprises 15 residues. The CDR3 sequence: CSAGETSAGYNEQFF. Here the CDR3 DNA reads TGCAGTGCCGGAGAAACTAGCGCTGGATACAATGAGCAGTTCTTC.

The chain joins TRBV28 to TRBJ2-1, with 8 bases fitting TRBD2. The CDR3 is 14 amino acids. The V gene end was trimmed by 7 bases and the J gene end by 9 bases; junction bases not matched to a gene: 11. The germline CDR1 and CDR2 sequences are MDHEN and SYDVKM. CDR3 sequence reads: CASKTAGDTGEQFF. The DNA for the CDR3 is TGTGCCAGCAAAACAGCGGGAGATACTGGTGAGCAGTTCTTC.

Many counts were recorded for this clonotype. This sequence joins TRBV5-1 and TRBJ2-7; D is undetermined. Germline lookup yields CDR1 SGHRS and CDR2 YFSETQ. With 0 bases removed from V and 4 bases from J, the gap between germline ends came to 11 bases. The CDR3 is made up of 14 amino acids. For the CDR3, the DNA is TGCGCCAGCAGCTTGGAGCTAGGGTTTTACGAGCAGTACTTC. Protein product: CASSLELGFYEQYF.

Here the CDR3 DNA reads TGTGCCAGCAGCTTAGCAGCCAGACTAGTCGCCGGGGAGCTGTTTTTT. The encoded protein is CASSLAARLVAGELFF. The J gene is TRBJ2-2, the V gene TRBV7-9, with D possibly TRBD2 on 6 matching bases. V lost 0 bases, J lost 6 bases, and 14 bases lay in between. This CDR3 contains 16 residues. Germline assignment: CDR1 SEHNR and CDR2 FQNEAQ (reference sequence).

The V call is TRBV7-2, the J call TRBJ2-7, with TRBD2 as a possible D gene (6 bases). Germline loops: CDR1 SGHTA, CDR2 FQGNSA. The germline V and J ends were trimmed by 2 bases and 1 base, with 15 bases remaining between them. CDR3 size: 16 residues. The CDR3 DNA is TGTGCCAGCAGCTTACGGCCGGGAGTAGGGTCCTACGAGCAGTACTTC. Translating gives CASSLRPGVGSYEQYF.

There are a few counts of this clonotype. This chain joins TRBV7-3 and TRBJ2-3, with TRBD1 matching over 8 bases. Germline V gene lookup returns CDR1 SGHTA and CDR2 FQGTGA. With V trimmed by 2 bases and J by 1 base, 5 bases remained unmatched. The CDR3 contains 16 residues. The CDR3 DNA is TGTGCCAGCAGCTTAGGACCGGGACAGGGCACAGATACGCAGTATTTT. Translation: CASSLGPGQGTDTQYF.

This clonotype was seen a few times. Sequence at one end of the junction differs from germline and may be a read error. This chain uses TRBV7-7 with TRBJ2-7, with unresolved D. Germline values: CDR1 SSHAT, CDR2 FNYEAQ (reference sequence). The CDR3 has 15 residues. DNA for the CDR3: TGTGCTAGCAGCTTAGGCGTAGGGTCCGCCTACGAGCAGTACTTC. Translated, it gives CASSLGVGSAYEQYF.

This clonotype was picked up a small number of times. The rearrangement joins TRBV29-1 to TRBJ2-7; the D gene is possibly TRBD2 (6 bases). In germline, CDR1 is SQVTM, CDR2 ANQGSEA. The V and J ends lost 7 bases and 5 bases respectively, with 18 bases between them. The CDR3 has 13 residues. The CDR3 nucleotides are TGCAGCGCCCTCCTGCGGGGCAGTGACGAGCAGTACTTC. This gives the protein CSALLRGSDEQYF.